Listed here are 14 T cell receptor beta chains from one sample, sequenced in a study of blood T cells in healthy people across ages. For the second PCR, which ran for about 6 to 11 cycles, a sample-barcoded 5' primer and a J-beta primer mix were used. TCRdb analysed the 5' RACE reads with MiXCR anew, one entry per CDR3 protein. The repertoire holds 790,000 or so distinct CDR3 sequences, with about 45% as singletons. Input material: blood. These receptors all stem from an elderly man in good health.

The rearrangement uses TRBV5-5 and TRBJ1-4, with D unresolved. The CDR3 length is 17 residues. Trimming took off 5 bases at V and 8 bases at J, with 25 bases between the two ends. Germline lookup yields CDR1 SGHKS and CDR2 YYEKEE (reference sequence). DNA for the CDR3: TGTGCCAGCAGTCACCGGGCCAACACTAACGTAGGCGAAAAACTGTTTTTT. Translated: CASSHRANTNVGEKLFF.

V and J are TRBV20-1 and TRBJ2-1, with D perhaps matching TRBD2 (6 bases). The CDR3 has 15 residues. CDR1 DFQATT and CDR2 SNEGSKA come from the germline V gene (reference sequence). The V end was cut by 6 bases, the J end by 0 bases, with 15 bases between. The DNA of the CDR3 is TGCAGTGCACCGAAGCCGGGAGCCTCCTACAATGAGCAGTTCTTC. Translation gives CSAPKPGASYNEQFF.

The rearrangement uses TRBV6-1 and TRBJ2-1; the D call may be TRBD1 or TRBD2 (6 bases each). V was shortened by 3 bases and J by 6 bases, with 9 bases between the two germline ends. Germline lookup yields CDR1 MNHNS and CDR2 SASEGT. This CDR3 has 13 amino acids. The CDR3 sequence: CASSDRGGNEQFF. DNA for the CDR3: TGTGCCAGCAGTGACAGGGGAGGCAATGAGCAGTTCTTC.

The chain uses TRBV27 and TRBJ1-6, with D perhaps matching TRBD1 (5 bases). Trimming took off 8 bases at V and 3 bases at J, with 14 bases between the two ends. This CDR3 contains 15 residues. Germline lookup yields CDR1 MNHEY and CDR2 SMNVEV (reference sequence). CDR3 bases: TGTGCCAGCGGATCCAGGGAAAGCTATAATTCACCCCTCCACTTT. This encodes CASGSRESYNSPLHF.

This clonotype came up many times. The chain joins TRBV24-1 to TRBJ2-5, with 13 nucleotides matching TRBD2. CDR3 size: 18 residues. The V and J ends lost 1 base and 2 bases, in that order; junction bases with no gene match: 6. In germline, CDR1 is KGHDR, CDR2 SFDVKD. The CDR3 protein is CATSDFQGLAGTQETQYF. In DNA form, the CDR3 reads TGTGCCACCAGTGATTTCCAGGGACTAGCGGGGACACAAGAGACCCAGTACTTC.

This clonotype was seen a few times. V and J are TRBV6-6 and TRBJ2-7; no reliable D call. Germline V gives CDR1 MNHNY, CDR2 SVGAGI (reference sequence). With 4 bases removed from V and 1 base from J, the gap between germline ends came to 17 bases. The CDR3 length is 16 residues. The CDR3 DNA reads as TGTGCCAGCAGTTCTCTAGTCGGAGTGGTATCCTACGAGCAGTACTTC. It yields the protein CASSSLVGVVSYEQYF.

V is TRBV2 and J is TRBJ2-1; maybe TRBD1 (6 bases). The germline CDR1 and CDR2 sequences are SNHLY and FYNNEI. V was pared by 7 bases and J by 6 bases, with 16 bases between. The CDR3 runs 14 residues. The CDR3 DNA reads TGTGCCAGCACAGTGGGGGCGGCTATCAATGAGCAGTTCTTC. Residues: CASTVGAAINEQFF.

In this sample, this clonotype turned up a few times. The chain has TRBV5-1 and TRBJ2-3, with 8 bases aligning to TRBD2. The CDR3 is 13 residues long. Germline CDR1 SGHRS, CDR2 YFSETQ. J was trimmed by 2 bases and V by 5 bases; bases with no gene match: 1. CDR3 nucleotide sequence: TGCGCCAGCAGGCGGGAGGTCACAGATACGCAGTATTTT. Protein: CASRREVTDTQYF.

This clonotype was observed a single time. CDR3 in DNA: TGTGCCACCAGCGCGGGACAGCGATACGAGCAGTACTTC. This gives the protein CATSAGQRYEQYF. The V call is TRBV15, the J call TRBJ2-7; tentatively, D is TRBD1 (7 bases). The CDR3 sequence is 13 residues long. The germline CDR1 and CDR2 sequences are LNHNV and YYDKDF (reference sequence). Trimming pared 5 bases from V and 4 bases from J, leaving 12 bases between.

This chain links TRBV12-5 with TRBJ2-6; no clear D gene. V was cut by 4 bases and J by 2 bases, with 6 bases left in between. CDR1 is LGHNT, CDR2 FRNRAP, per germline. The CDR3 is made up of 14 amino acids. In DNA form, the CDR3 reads TGTGCTAGTGGTTCCTTCCCTGGGGCCAACGTCCTGACTTTC. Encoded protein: CASGSFPGANVLTF.

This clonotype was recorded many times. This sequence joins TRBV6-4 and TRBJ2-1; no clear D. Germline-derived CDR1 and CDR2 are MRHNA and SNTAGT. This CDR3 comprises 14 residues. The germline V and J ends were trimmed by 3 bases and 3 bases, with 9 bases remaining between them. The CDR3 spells CASSEGHLYNEQFF. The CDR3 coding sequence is TGTGCCAGCAGTGAAGGGCACCTCTACAATGAGCAGTTCTTC.

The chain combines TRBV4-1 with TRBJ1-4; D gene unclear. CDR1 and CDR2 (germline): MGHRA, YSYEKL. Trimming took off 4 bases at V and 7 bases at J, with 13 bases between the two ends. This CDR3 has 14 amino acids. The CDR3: CASSLVGVGEKLFF. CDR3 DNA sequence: TGCGCCAGCAGCCTTGTTGGGGTGGGTGAAAAACTGTTTTTT.

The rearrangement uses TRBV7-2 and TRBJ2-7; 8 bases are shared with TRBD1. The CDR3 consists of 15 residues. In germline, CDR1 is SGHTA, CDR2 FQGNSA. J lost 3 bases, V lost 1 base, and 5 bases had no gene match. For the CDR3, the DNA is TGTGCCAGCAGCTTAGTGGGGGGACAGGACTACGAGCAGTACTTC. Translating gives CASSLVGGQDYEQYF.

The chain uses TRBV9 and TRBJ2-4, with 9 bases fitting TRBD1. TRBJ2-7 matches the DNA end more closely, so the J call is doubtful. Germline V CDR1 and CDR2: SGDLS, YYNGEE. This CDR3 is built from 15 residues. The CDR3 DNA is TGTGCCAGCAGCCCCCAATCGGGACAGGGCTCCGAGCAGTACTTC. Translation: CASSPQSGQGSEQYF.